One and the same sample provided the 26 T cell receptor beta chains below, sequenced in a study of Graves' ophthalmopathy and Graves' hyperthyroidism. From RNA, the CDR3 regions of TCR beta chains were amplified and sequenced. HTBI primers primed a first-round RT-PCR, and a second-round multiplex PCR followed. Each CDR3 protein is one row after TCRdb ran MiXCR on the multiplex PCR reads. This table has hundreds of thousands of distinct CDR3 sequences, approximately 15% appearing once. The sequenced material came from blood. These receptors came from a woman between 25 and 40 years old with Graves' ophthalmopathy.

The V and J genes are TRBV15 and TRBJ2-5, with D perhaps assigned TRBD1 or TRBD2 (5 bases each). V was shortened by 3 bases and J by 3 bases, with 11 bases between the two germline ends. Germline CDR1 reads LNHNV; CDR2 reads YYDKDF (reference sequence). The CDR3 is 14 amino acids. CDR3 nucleotide sequence: TGTGCCACCAGCAGTCTGAGGGGTAAAGAGACCCAGTACTTC. This encodes CATSSLRGKETQYF.

This clonotype has ten or more counts. The chain is built from TRBV7-3 and TRBJ2-5; D gene ambiguous. The CDR3 runs to 16 residues. CDR1 is SGHTA and CDR2 is FQGTGA in the germline V gene. Trimming pared 5 bases from V and 2 bases from J, leaving 18 bases between. As DNA, the CDR3 is TGTGCCAGCAGCCCACTCGCGACTGGAAGACAAGAGACCCAGTACTTC. It codes for CASSPLATGRQETQYF. Full variable domain (outside the CDR3, taken from reference TRBV7-3 and TRBJ2-5): GAGVSQTPSNKVTEKGKYVELRCDPISGHTALYWYRQSLGQGPEFLIYFQGTGAADDSGLPNDRFFAVRPEGSVSTLKIQRTERGDSAVYLCASSPLATGRQETQYFGPGTRLLVL.

This clonotype was detected ten times or more. V and J are TRBV11-2 and TRBJ2-7; D is ambiguous. V lost 2 bases, J lost 6 bases, and 14 bases lay in between. Germline CDR1 and CDR2: SGHAT and FQNNGV. This CDR3 is 14 amino acids long. In DNA, the CDR3 is TGTGCCAGCAGCTTAACGCCGTCCTGGAGCGAGCAGTACTTC. This codes for CASSLTPSWSEQYF.

This clonotype was seen ten or more times. V and J are TRBV27 and TRBJ1-5; no clear D gene. This CDR3 comprises 15 residues. The germline V gene has CDR1 MNHEY and CDR2 SMNVEV (reference sequence). Trimming stripped 5 bases from V and 7 bases from J, with 18 bases between. CDR3 DNA sequence: TGTGCCAGCAGTCCGAGTATGGTTGGGCGGCAGCCCCAGCATTTT. As protein: CASSPSMVGRQPQHF.

V and J are TRBV15 and TRBJ1-6; 8 bases align to TRBD1. Trimming at V came to 1 base and at J to 5 bases, leaving 1 base not matched to a gene. The CDR3 runs to 15 residues. Germline CDR1 reads LNHNV; CDR2 reads YYDKDF (reference sequence). The CDR3 loop is CATSRGDRNNSPLHF. CDR3 DNA: TGTGCCACCAGCAGAGGGGACAGGAATAATTCACCCCTCCACTTT. Together with reference TRBV15 and TRBJ1-6, the CDR3 gives the full variable domain: DAMVIQNPRYQVTQFGKPVTLSCSQTLNHNVMYWYQQKSSQAPKLLFHYYDKDFNNEADTPDNFQSRRPNTSFCFLDIRSPGLGDTAMYLCATSRGDRNNSPLHFGNGTRLTVT.

This clonotype was detected ten times or more. The rearrangement links TRBV5-6 to TRBJ1-6, with D possibly TRBD1 on 6 matching bases. Germline-derived CDR1 and CDR2 are SGHDT and YYEEEE. The ends were cut back, 4 bases at V and 10 bases at J, with 15 bases in the middle. This CDR3 region has 14 residues. The CDR3 spells CASSPSGGLSPLHF. The CDR3 region has the DNA TGTGCCAGCAGCCCTTCGGGGGGCCTCTCACCCCTCCACTTT.

This clonotype has ten or more counts. The rearrangement links TRBV10-3 to TRBJ2-7; D is possibly TRBD1 (6 bases). Trimming stripped 4 bases from V and 2 bases from J, with 12 bases between. Germline-derived CDR1 and CDR2 are ENHRY and SYGVKD. The CDR3 totals 14 residues. Here the CDR3 DNA reads TGTGCCATCAGTGGTTCAGGGGAAACCTACGAGCAGTACTTC. Its protein product is CAISGSGETYEQYF.

The rearrangement uses TRBV6-5 and TRBJ1-1; 7 bases agree with TRBD1. V lost 2 bases, J lost 7 bases, and 13 bases stayed unmatched. Germline V lookup: CDR1 MNHEY, CDR2 SVGAGI. CDR3 length: 16 amino acids. In nucleotides, the CDR3 is TGTGCCAGCAGTTACGGGCAACGAGGGGGCGGGAATGAAGCTTTCTTT. This sequence encodes CASSYGQRGGGNEAFF.

In its sample, this clonotype was seen a few times. The chain recombines TRBV2 with TRBJ1-1; D ambiguous. CDR1 SNHLY and CDR2 FYNNEI come from the germline V gene. The V and J ends lost 6 bases and 1 base respectively, with 21 bases between them. This CDR3 is built from 17 residues. The CDR3 DNA sequence: TGTGCCAGCAGCGCCCGAGACATGGAAGATCCGAACACTGAAGCTTTCTTT. The encoded protein is CASSARDMEDPNTEAFF.

This clonotype has ten or more counts. The chain recombines TRBV20-1 with TRBJ1-2; D unresolved. Between the trimmed V and J ends, which lost 0 bases and 0 bases, there was a span of 11 bases. Looked up from germline, CDR1 is DFQATT and CDR2 is SNEGSKA (reference sequence). This CDR3 comprises 15 residues. The CDR3 sequence: CSARDSPRTNYGYTF. The CDR3 bases are TGCAGTGCTAGAGATTCTCCGAGAACTAACTATGGCTACACCTTC.

This clonotype came up many times. This sequence joins TRBV12-3 or TRBV12-4 and TRBJ2-5, with TRBD2 matching over 7 bases. There are 13 residues in the CDR3. The V gene end was trimmed by 5 bases and the J gene end by 5 bases; junction bases not matched to a gene: 5. The CDR3 is CASSGLVGETQYF. Here the CDR3 DNA reads TGTGCCAGCAGTGGACTAGTTGGCGAGACCCAGTACTTC.

This clonotype was found a few times. It may be a read error: a sequence one base away is much more abundant. This chain joins TRBV20-1 and TRBJ2-7, with D tentatively TRBD1 (6 bases). Germline CDR1 is DFQATT and CDR2 is SNEGSKA (reference sequence). The V end lost 5 bases, the J end lost 3 bases, and 14 bases lay between the germline ends. This CDR3 is 13 amino acids long. The DNA for the CDR3 is TGCAGTGCTTACTCGGACAGAGTCTACGAGCAGTACTTC. Translated: CSAYSDRVYEQYF.

This clonotype was counted only a few times. The chain has TRBV3-1 and TRBJ2-2; possible D gene TRBD2, 6 bases. Trimming shortened V by 5 bases and J by 7 bases, and 14 bases separated the two germline ends. Looked up from germline, CDR1 is LGHDT and CDR2 is YNNKEL (reference sequence). CDR3 length: 14 amino acids. The CDR3 DNA follows: TGTGCCAGCAGCTTCCATCGGGAGTTCGGGGAGCTGTTTTTT. It is translated as CASSFHREFGELFF.

This clonotype was counted many times. A read error may produce the germline difference seen at one junction end. V is TRBV7-9 and J is TRBJ1-1; the D is unclear. CDR3 length equals 9 residues. Germline CDR1 and CDR2: SEHNR and FQNEAQ (reference sequence). The CDR3 sequence is CASSSRLLF. CDR3 sequence (DNA): TGTGCCAGCAGCTCACGGTTGCTCTTT.

This clonotype was recorded many times. The rearrangement joins TRBV29-1 to TRBJ1-2, with 9 bases that match TRBD1. The CDR3 has 13 residues. Germline values: CDR1 SQVTM, CDR2 ANQGSEA. V shed 7 bases, J shed 4 bases, and the junction held 7 bases outside the gene matches. The CDR3 protein is CSARTGDTYGYTF. In DNA, the CDR3 is TGCAGCGCTAGGACAGGGGACACCTATGGCTACACCTTC.

This clonotype was detected ten times or more. V and J are TRBV6-1 and TRBJ1-1; D is unclear. The germline CDR1 and CDR2 sequences are MNHNS and SASEGT. This CDR3 contains 14 residues. V shed 3 bases and J shed 5 bases, with 13 bases lying between them. The CDR3 is CASSDGKQRTEAFF. CDR3 nucleotides: TGTGCCAGCAGTGACGGAAAACAGAGAACTGAAGCTTTCTTT.

This clonotype was picked up many times. V and J are TRBV29-1 and TRBJ1-1; possibly TRBD1 for D (5 bases). V was pared by 4 bases and J by 1 base, with 10 bases between. From germline, CDR1 is SQVTM and CDR2 ANQGSEA. This CDR3 region has 13 residues. The CDR3 protein is CSVATGANTEAFF. For the CDR3, the DNA is TGCAGCGTTGCCACCGGGGCGAACACTGAAGCTTTCTTT. Drawing the rest from reference TRBV29-1 and TRBJ1-1, the complete variable domain is SAVISQKPSRDICQRGTSLTIQCQVDSQVTMMFWYRQQPGQSLTLIATANQGSEATYESGFVIDKFPISRPNLTFSTLTVSNMSPEDSSIYLCSVATGANTEAFFGQGTRLTVV.

This clonotype was recorded at least ten times. The rearrangement links TRBV28 to TRBJ1-1, with TRBD1 as a possible D gene (5 bases). V was cut by 3 bases and J by 0 bases, with 11 bases left in between. CDR1 and CDR2 from the germline V gene are MDHEN and SYDVKM. The CDR3 covers 15 residues. DNA for the CDR3: TGTGCCAGCAGTTTTCCCTACAGGATGAACACTGAAGCTTTCTTT. It is translated as CASSFPYRMNTEAFF. Full variable domain (rest looked up from reference TRBV28 and TRBJ1-1): DVKVTQSSRYLVKRTGEKVFLECVQDMDHENMFWYRQDPGLGLRLIYFSYDVKMKEKGDIPEGYSVSREKKERFSLILESASTNQTSMYLCASSFPYRMNTEAFFGQGTRLTVV.

At least ten counts were recorded for this clonotype. This chain links TRBV29-1 with TRBJ2-6; 9 bases fit TRBD2. The germline V gene encodes CDR1 SQVTM and CDR2 ANQGSEA. This CDR3 comprises 18 residues. V lost 3 bases, J lost 0 bases, and 9 bases stayed unmatched. In nucleotides, the CDR3 is TGCAGCGTTGATAATCGAGCGGGAGGTGCCTCTGGGGCCAACGTCCTGACTTTC. Its translation is CSVDNRAGGASGANVLTF.

This clonotype was counted ten times or more. The chain joins TRBV6-1 to TRBJ1-6; 9 bases align to TRBD1. Trimming cost V 3 bases and J 13 bases; bases outside gene matches: 7. In germline, CDR1 is MNHNS, CDR2 SASEGT. CDR3 length: 14 amino acids. DNA of the CDR3: TGTGCCAGCAGTGATGCGGACAGGGGAAGGCCCCTCCACTTT. Its translation is CASSDADRGRPLHF.

This clonotype was counted at least ten times. This rearrangement joins TRBV6-1 to TRBJ1-1; D is perhaps TRBD1 (5 bases). V was clipped by 1 base and J by 0 bases, with 9 bases between them. Germline CDR1 MNHNS, CDR2 SASEGT. This CDR3 has 15 amino acids. CDR3 DNA: TGTGCCAGCAGTGAAGTCAGGGAGATGAACACTGAAGCTTTCTTT. Residues: CASSEVREMNTEAFF.

This clonotype was counted ten times or more. V and J are TRBV28 and TRBJ2-4; unclear D gene. The CDR3 loop spans 14 amino acids. Germline V CDR1 and CDR2: MDHEN, SYDVKM. V was pared by 6 bases and J by 2 bases, with 11 bases between. CDR3 nucleotide sequence: TGTGCCAGCAGGAGCGAGACAACCAAAAACATTCAGTACTTC. Its protein is CASRSETTKNIQYF.

This clonotype came up many times. The chain joins TRBV7-3 to TRBJ2-2; 9 bases fit TRBD1. The CDR3 runs 14 residues. After removal of 4 bases from V and 9 bases from J, the junction contained 6 bases not matched to a gene. Germline CDR1 and CDR2: SGHTA and FQGTGA. CDR3 amino acids: CASSSNRGRRELFF. CDR3 DNA sequence: TGTGCCAGCAGCTCCAACAGGGGGCGTCGGGAGCTGTTTTTT.

This clonotype was found a few times. The chain is built from TRBV30 and TRBJ1-5; D not certain. Deletions cut 1 base from V and 2 bases from J, with 6 bases between. This CDR3 has 13 residues. Germline assignment: CDR1 GTSNPN and CDR2 SVGIG (reference sequence). The CDR3 region has the DNA TGTGCCTGGAGTGATGGCGGCAATCAGCCCCAGCATTTT. This codes for CAWSDGGNQPQHF.

This clonotype was detected many times. The V gene is TRBV6-5, the J gene TRBJ1-2; D is unresolved. Trimming pared 4 bases from V and 6 bases from J, leaving 9 bases between. The length of the CDR3 is 12 residues. The germline CDR1 and CDR2 sequences are MNHEY and SVGAGI. CDR3 sequence: CASSLTTDGYTF. DNA for the CDR3: TGTGCCAGCAGTTTGACCACGGATGGCTACACCTTC.

This clonotype was recorded at least ten times. The genes are TRBV7-8 and TRBJ2-7, with 11 bases matching TRBD2. Trimming cost V 2 bases and J 0 bases; bases outside gene matches: 6. This CDR3 has 17 residues. CDR1 is SGHVS and CDR2 is FQNEAQ in the germline V gene. The CDR3 sequence is CASSLRGGLAVSYEQYF. The CDR3 DNA is TGTGCCAGCAGCTTACGGGGGGGACTAGCGGTCTCCTACGAGCAGTACTTC.